The TCR beta chain described here comes from a study of shared clonotypes between healthy human individuals. Repertoires were generated with immunoSEQ multiplex PCR, while TCRdb's copy carries only in-frame clones and drops some. The table shows 2 million to 2.5 million clones, with approximately 96% occurring only once. The receptor was derived from a man between 18 and 29 years old in good health. The sequencing input was naive CD4+ T cells sorted from blood. The subset denotes: CD45RA+ positively selected.

CDR3 region: CATTRVAKNIQYF. CDR3 DNA: TGTGCCACCACAAGGGTAGCCAAAAACATTCAGTACTTC. The chain couples TRBV2 to TRBJ2-4; D remains unclear. The CDR3 runs 13 residues. V was clipped by 10 bases and J by 0 bases, with 10 bases between them. Germline V gives CDR1 SNHLY, CDR2 FYNNEI.